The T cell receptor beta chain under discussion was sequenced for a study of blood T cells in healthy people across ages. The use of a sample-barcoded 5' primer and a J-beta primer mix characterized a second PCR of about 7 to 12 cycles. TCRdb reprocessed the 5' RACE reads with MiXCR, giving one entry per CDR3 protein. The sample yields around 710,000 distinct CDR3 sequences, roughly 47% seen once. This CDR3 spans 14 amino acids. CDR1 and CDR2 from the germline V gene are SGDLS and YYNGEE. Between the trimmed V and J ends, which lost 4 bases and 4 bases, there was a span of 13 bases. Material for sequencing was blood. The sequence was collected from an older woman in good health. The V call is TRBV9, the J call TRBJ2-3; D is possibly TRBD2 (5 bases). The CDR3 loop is CASSRRTLADTQYF. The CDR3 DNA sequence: TGTGCCAGCAGCCGTCGGACTCTGGCAGATACGCAGTATTTT.